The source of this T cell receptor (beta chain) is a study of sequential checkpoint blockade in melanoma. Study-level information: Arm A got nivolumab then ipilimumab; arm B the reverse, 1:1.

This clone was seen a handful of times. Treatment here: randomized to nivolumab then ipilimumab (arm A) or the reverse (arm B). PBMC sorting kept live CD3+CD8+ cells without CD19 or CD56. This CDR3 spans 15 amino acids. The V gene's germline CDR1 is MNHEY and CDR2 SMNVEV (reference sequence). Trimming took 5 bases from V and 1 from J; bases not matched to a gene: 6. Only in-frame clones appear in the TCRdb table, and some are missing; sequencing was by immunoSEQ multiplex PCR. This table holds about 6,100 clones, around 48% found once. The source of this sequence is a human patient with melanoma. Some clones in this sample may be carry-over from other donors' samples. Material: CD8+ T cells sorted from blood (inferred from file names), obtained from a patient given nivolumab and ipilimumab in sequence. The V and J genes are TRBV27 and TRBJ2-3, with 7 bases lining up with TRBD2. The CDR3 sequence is CASSHASGGTDTQYF. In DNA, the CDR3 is TGTGCCAGCAGTCACGCAAGCGGGGGCACAGATACGCAGTATTTT.